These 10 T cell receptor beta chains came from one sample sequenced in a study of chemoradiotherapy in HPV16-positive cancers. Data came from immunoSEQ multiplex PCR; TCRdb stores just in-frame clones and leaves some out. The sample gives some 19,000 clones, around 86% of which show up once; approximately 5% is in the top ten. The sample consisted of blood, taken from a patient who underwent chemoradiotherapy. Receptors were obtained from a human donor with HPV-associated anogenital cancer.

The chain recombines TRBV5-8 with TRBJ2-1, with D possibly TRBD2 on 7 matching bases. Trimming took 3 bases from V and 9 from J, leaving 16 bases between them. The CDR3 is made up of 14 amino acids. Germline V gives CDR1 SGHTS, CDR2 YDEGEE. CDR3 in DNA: TGTGCCAGCAGCTACCGGTACGGGGGGCGTGAGCAGTTCTTC. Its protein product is CASSYRYGGREQFF.

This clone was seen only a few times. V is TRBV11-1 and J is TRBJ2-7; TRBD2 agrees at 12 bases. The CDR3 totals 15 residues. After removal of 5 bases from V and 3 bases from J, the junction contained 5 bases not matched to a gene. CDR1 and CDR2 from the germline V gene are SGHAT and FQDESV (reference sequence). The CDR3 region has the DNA TGTGCCAGCAGCGAGACGACTAGCGGGAGCTACGAGCAGTACTTC. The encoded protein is CASSETTSGSYEQYF.

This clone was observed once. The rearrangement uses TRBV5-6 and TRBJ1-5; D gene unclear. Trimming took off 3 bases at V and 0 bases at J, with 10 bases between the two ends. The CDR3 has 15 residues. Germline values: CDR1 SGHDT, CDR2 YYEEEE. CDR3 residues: CASSWFLYSNQPQHF. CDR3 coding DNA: TGTGCCAGCAGCTGGTTCCTCTATAGCAATCAGCCCCAGCATTTT.

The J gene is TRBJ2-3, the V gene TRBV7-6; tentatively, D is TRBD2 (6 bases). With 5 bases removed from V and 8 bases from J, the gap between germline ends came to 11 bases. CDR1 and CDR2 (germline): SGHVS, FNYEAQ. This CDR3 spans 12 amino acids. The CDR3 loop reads CASSPLTSTQYF. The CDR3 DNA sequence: TGTGCCAGCAGCCCGTTGACTAGTACGCAGTATTTT. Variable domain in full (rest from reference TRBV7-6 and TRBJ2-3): GAGVSQSPRYKVTKRGQDVALRCDPISGHVSLYWYRQALGQGPEFLTYFNYEAQQDKSGLPNDRFSAERPEGSISTLTIQRTEQRDSAMYRCASSPLTSTQYFGPGTRLTVL.

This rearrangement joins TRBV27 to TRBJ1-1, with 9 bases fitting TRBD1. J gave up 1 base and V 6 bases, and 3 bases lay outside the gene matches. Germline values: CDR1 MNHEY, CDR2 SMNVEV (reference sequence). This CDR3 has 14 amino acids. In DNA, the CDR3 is TGTGCCAGCAGCACAGGGGGCGCGAACACTGAAGCTTTCTTT. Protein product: CASSTGGANTEAFF.

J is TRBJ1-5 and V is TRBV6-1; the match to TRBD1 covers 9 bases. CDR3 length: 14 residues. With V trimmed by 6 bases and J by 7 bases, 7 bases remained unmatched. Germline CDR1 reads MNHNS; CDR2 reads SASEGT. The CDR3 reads CASSTGGVGQPQHF. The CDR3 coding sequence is TGTGCCAGCAGCACAGGGGGCGTGGGACAGCCCCAGCATTTT.

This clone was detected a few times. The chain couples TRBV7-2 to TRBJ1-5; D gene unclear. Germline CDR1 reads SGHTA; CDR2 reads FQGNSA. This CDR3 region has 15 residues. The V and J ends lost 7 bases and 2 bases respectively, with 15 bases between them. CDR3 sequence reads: CASTREGTGNQPQHF. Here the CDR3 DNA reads TGTGCCAGCACTAGGGAGGGCACGGGCAATCAGCCCCAGCATTTT.

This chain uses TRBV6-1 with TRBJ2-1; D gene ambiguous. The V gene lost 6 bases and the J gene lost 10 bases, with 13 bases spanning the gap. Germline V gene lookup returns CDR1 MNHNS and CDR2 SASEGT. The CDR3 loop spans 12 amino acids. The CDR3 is CASRPTLREQFF. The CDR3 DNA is TGTGCCAGCAGACCCACCCTTAGGGAGCAGTTCTTC.

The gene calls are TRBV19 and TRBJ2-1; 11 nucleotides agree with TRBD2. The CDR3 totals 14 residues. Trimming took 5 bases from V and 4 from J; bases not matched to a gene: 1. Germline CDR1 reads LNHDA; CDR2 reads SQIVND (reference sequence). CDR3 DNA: TGTGCCAGTAGTTCTAGCGGGAGGTACAATGAGCAGTTCTTC. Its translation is CASSSSGRYNEQFF.

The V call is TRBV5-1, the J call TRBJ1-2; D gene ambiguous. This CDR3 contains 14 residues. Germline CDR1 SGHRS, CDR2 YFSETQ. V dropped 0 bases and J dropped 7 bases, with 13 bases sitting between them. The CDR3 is CASSLGGPRGGYTF. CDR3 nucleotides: TGCGCCAGCAGCTTGGGAGGGCCTCGGGGTGGCTACACCTTC.